This T cell receptor beta chain was found in a study of blood T cells in healthy people across ages (dated by TCRdb to about 2015). For the study in its entirety: In model experiments, roughly one uniquely barcoded TCR beta cDNA molecule per two T cells was captured by template switching. The study measured age-related changes in TCR beta repertoire diversity using deep sequencing normalized with unique cDNA molecular identifiers. The donors were divided into four age groups: young (average roughly 17 years), middle-aged (about 39), aged (approximately 64) and long-lived (82). For two donors (one aged 18 to 29 and one aged 80 or older), the study analyzed two additional independent replicas of 1 million unique cDNA reads from the same blood draw.

A note on this clonotype: The antigen it recognizes is unknown. No per-base quality is available; no much larger clone lies one base away.

Library construction relied on 5' RACE. Sequencing used an Illumina HiSeq 2500. The second PCR ran for roughly 7 to 11 cycles and used a J-beta primer mix along with a sample-barcoded 5' primer. A template-switch 5' adaptor carrying 12 random nucleotides introduced a unique molecular identifier onto each TCR beta cDNA molecule. At least 2.5 million CDR3-containing paired-end reads were obtained from each sample. The Mint cDNA synthesis kit, primed by a TRBC-specific oligonucleotide, was used to synthesize first-strand cDNA from all RNA. After uracil-DNA glycosylase treatment, a first 18-cycle PCR used universal primers M1SS and BC2_uni_R on all cDNA. The paper's processing steps were these. Each sample was normalized by randomly selecting 1 million high-quality reads, each carrying a distinct molecular identifier. Instead of being binned into consensus sequences, reads that shared molecular identifiers were thrown out. CDR3 identification, clonotype clustering and error correction used MiTCR with a Q25 quality threshold and the strictest error-elimination algorithm. A nonparametric unseen species model with Euler transformation was used to estimate lower-bound total TCR beta diversity. Through fastp at Q25 and MiXCR, TCRdb rebuilt clones from the public reads, retaining in-frame beta chains. Records with the same CDR3 protein are collapsed into one entry carrying the most frequent genes and DNA. TCRdb's processing, not the authors', yielded these V and J calls. The sample data list about 930,000 distinct CDR3 sequences, and about 27% of these were observed just once. The ten biggest clones cover roughly 10% of the sample.

Overall results and qualifications from the work: Observed TCR beta diversity per million T cells fell roughly linearly with age, and a significant reduction was already apparent by age around 40. Donor CMV infection status was unknown, potentially confounding age-related changes in expanded clonotypes. The percentage of naive T cells measured by flow cytometry correlated strongly with observed TCR beta diversity. Conclusive comparison of naive and antigen-experienced compartments was prevented by the profiling of bulk unsorted PBMCs. Estimates of total diversity based on one million sequenced T cells were considered lower bounds and underestimates. Compared with the aged group, more naive CD4+ T cells, fewer expanded clones and increased TCR diversity were shown by the long-lived group, suggesting age selection.

The roughly 39 donors, aged about 6 to 95 years, were systemically healthy Caucasian individuals from Russia. Each donor gave 8 to 10 milliliters of peripheral blood, drawn into EDTA-treated Vacutainer tubes. Ficoll-Paque density-gradient centrifugation was used to isolate PBMCs, with at least 6 million per sample. Total RNA, at least 5 micrograms per sample, was extracted from PBMCs with Trizol reagent. For every donor, an aliquot of PBMCs went through flow cytometry to measure the percentages of naive CD45RAhigh/CD27high T cells. The CDR3 spans 13 residues, from the cysteine through the phenylalanine. Only the CDR3 DNA is retained, 39 bases long and in frame from the first base. Trimming costs V 5 bases and J 4 bases, and their ends lie 12 bases apart. Sequences SGHTA (CDR1) and FQGNSA (CDR2) are obtained from the germline V gene. These same data were also listed under a study on T cells of mothers and their children. Reported in the second study: Donors were nine systemically healthy Caucasian individuals: three mothers and their six children. cDNA synthesis used all of the extracted RNA, with approximately 1.4 ug of RNA in each 15 ul reaction. In the second PCR, sample barcodes and 2-4 random nucleotides were introduced via the M1S primer. Over 8.5 million TCR beta CDR3 reads were obtained for each mother, and 2.5 million to 3 million reads were obtained for each child. In both related and unrelated pairs, thymic selection shapes the output of TCR recombination in a similar way, with inherited differences having only a minor effect. Normalized repertoire overlap in related mother-child pairs was always slightly higher than in unrelated mother-child pairs, but the difference was never significant. No persistent microchimeric T cell clones were found, with a detection sensitivity of roughly 99 clones per million clonotypes. In the study, deep NGS was used to compare the TCR beta repertoires of mothers and children, and features distinguishing related mother-child pairs from unrelated individuals were sought. The mean age was 40 +/- 4 years for the mothers and roughly 10 +/- 4 years for the children. Libraries were sequenced on Illumina HiSeq 2000 with 100+100 nt paired-end reads after adapter ligation with NEBNext reagents. To prevent cross-contamination, the mother and child libraries were prepared a month apart and were sequenced in separate runs. Between about 500,000 and 2,300,000 distinct TCR beta clonotypes were identified per donor. Naive TCR beta clonotypes were estimated from low-frequency clonotypes matched to each donor's FACS-determined naive share, without sorting.

The sequenced sample consisted of blood. Recombination linked TRBV7-2 to TRBJ2-7, with no confident D gene call. The receptor's source is a middle-aged woman in good health. The DNA sequence is as follows: TGTGCCAGCAGCGGTGCGCCAGAATACGAGCAGTACTTC. Its protein reads: CASSGAPEYEQYF.